The 5 T cell receptor beta chains presented below share a single source sample, sequenced in a study of identical twins. A single record per CDR3 protein comes from TCRdb applying MiXCR to the 5' RACE reads. The sample includes 200,000 to 300,000 distinct CDR3 sequences, about 10% seen only once; the top ten take about 9%. Material for sequencing was memory T cells sorted from blood. The source of these receptors is a middle-aged man in good health.

V is TRBV29-1 and J is TRBJ2-1; D unclear. The CDR3 runs 13 residues. V shed 2 bases and J shed 7 bases, with 12 bases lying between them. Per the germline V gene, CDR1 is SQVTM and CDR2 is ANQGSEA. CDR3 DNA sequence: TGCAGCGTTGAAAGCGACCAAAAAAATGAGCAGTTCTTC. Translated, it gives CSVESDQKNEQFF.

The chain has TRBV6-2 or TRBV6-3 and TRBJ1-2; D gene unclear. CDR3 size: 14 residues. The V gene lost 4 bases and the J gene lost 3 bases, with 12 bases spanning the gap. CDR1 and CDR2 from the germline V gene are MNHEY and SVGEGT. Here the CDR3 reads CASSSQRGYYGYTF. The CDR3 bases are TGTGCCAGCAGTTCGCAGCGGGGTTACTATGGCTACACCTTC.

The chain combines TRBV11-2 with TRBJ2-1; D possibly matches TRBD1 or TRBD2 (7 bases each). Per germline, CDR1 SGHAT and CDR2 FQNNGV. Trimming removed 1 base at V and 0 bases at J, with 13 bases between. The CDR3 spans 17 residues. CDR3 loop: CASSLGGGGSSYNEQFF. The CDR3 region has the DNA TGTGCCAGCAGCTTAGGAGGGGGCGGGAGCTCCTACAATGAGCAGTTCTTC. The entire variable domain, with the rest obtained from reference TRBV11-2 and TRBJ2-1, is as follows: EAGVAQSPRYKIIEKRQSVAFWCNPISGHATLYWYQQILGQGPKLLIQFQNNGVVDDSQLPKDRFSAERLKGVDSTLKIQPAKLEDSAVYLCASSLGGGGSSYNEQFFGPGTRLTVL.

This clonotype was counted ten times or more. The chain uses TRBV20-1 and TRBJ2-1; D possibly matches TRBD1 or TRBD2 (6 bases each). The V end was cut by 2 bases, the J end by 8 bases, with 16 bases between. The CDR3 covers 14 residues. Germline V gives CDR1 DFQATT, CDR2 SNEGSKA (reference sequence). The CDR3: CSARKGGPTYEQFF. The CDR3 DNA follows: TGCAGTGCTAGAAAGGGGGGCCCAACGTATGAGCAGTTCTTC.

This chain connects TRBV29-1 to TRBJ1-5, with a tentative D call TRBD1 (5 bases). The germline V gene has CDR1 SQVTM and CDR2 ANQGSEA. This CDR3 region has 14 residues. Trimming removed 4 bases from V and 2 bases from J, with 12 bases in between. CDR3: CSVASGDGNQPQHF. As DNA, the CDR3 is TGCAGCGTTGCTTCTGGGGACGGCAATCAGCCCCAGCATTTT.